The sequence of this TCR beta chain was determined in a study of blood T cell repertoires in COVID-19 (dated by TCRdb to 2020 to 2022). Background on the whole study: Collaborator samples came from the United States, Italy and Spain and covered acute and convalescent phases of COVID-19. The prospective study material was composed of cDNA or gDNA derived from T cells, B-cell-depleted T cells, or PBMCs. Deeply sampled blood TCRbeta repertoires from subjects exposed to, actively infected with, or recovered from COVID-19 were included in the dataset. The repertoires were made available in a free public database intended to serve as a resource for research on the immune response to SARS-CoV-2. The samples were drawn from the first 160 participants of the ongoing ImmuneRACE study and from 1,254 subjects provided by 6 global collaborators. A de-identified subject ID, COVID-19 status, age in years and sex were almost always included in the sample metadata. HLA class I and class II types, where available, came from metadata supplied by the sample provider rather than from assay-based typing. The research as a whole found: The quantity of clinical and demographic metadata differed by source and by participant and was supplied without curation.

This clone was observed a handful of times. Its antigen specificity is not known. No base-level quality is on record; no much larger clone is a single base apart. V drops 6 bases and J drops 0 bases, leaving 16 bases in between. The CDR3 contains 16 residues, cysteine and phenylalanine counted. Only CDR3 DNA remains: 48 bases, in frame from the first base. In the germline V gene (reference sequence), CDR1 corresponds to LGHDT and CDR2 to YNNKEL. Whole blood was collected in K2EDTA tubes by collaborating institutions according to the institutions' own protocols. Collaborator samples were shipped for TCRbeta analysis as frozen whole blood, isolated PBMCs, or DNA extracted from either sample type. TCRbeta CDR3 regions were amplified from genomic DNA by means of the immunoSEQ Assay, a bias-controlled multiplex PCR. The authors' analysis ran thus. The number of nucleated cells in each sample was estimated by amplification of reference gene primers within the assay. To quantify the absolute abundance of each unique TCRbeta CDR3 rearrangement, sequence reads were collapsed and filtered. For each sample, productive Simpson clonality was calculated by taking the square root of Simpson's diversity index across productive rearrangements. TCRdb holds this immuneACCESS table with in-frame rearrangements only. Some clones are missing; in checked studies, unresolved V genes explain under half, and the rest has no known cause. That table furnishes V, J and clone size, whereas the DNA furnished D and trimming. Within this sample are 150,000 to 180,000 clones, with 88% of them counted one time only. Roughly 2.2% of the sample is taken by the ten largest.

Sequenced sample: peripheral blood. The rearrangement combines TRBV3-1 (or the pseudogene TRBV3-2) with TRBJ2-3, and TRBD2 may be the D gene, going by 6 matching bases. This TCR was sampled from a woman in her 70s with acute or convalescent COVID-19. The CDR3 region has the sequence CASSPFGLASTDTQYF. DNA sequence: TGTGCCAGCAGTCCCTTCGGGCTAGCGAGCACAGATACGCAGTATTTT.